Reported below is one T cell receptor (beta chain). The sample comes from a study of blood T cell repertoires in COVID-19. Method: immunoSEQ multiplex PCR; TCRdb's copy keeps in-frame clones and lacks some. The sample holds 250,000 or so clones, about 80% seen once. Germline V CDR1 and CDR2: SNHLY, FYNNEI. V lost 2 bases to trimming and J lost 0 bases, with 10 bases between them. This CDR3 region has 15 residues. V gene TRBV2 combines with J gene TRBJ1-1; D remains ambiguous. The clonotype originates from a man aged 30 to 45 who had recovered from COVID-19. Sequencing was done on a sample of peripheral blood. In DNA form, the CDR3 reads TGTGCCAGCAGTGAATCCCGGGGATTGAACACTGAAGCTTTCTTT. As protein: CASSESRGLNTEAFF.